This T cell receptor (beta chain) emerged from a study of T cells in localized non-small cell lung cancer. Notes on the study in general: Only one tumor region was sequenced, so heterogeneity remains possible. A median of approximately 60 of the top 100 tumor clones appeared in adjacent lung, which was paired and uninvolved. In the blood, greater T cell density corresponded to longer overall survival. Tumor showed lower T cell clonality than uninvolved adjacent lung, where it was highest.

The germline CDR1 and CDR2 sequences are SGDLS and YYNGEE. Between the trimmed V and J ends, which lost 4 bases and 0 bases, there was a span of 11 bases. The CDR3 contains 14 residues. Worth noting for this clone: Its target is not known.

Sequencing used immunoSEQ multiplex PCR; TCRdb keeps in-frame clones, though not all of them. Seen here are tens of thousands of clones, about 91% observed once, and the top ten hold 8% to 11%. This sample comprised PBMCs, obtained before any cancer treatment. The TCR was taken from a woman aged 40 to 75 with stage II lung adenocarcinoma. The chain joins TRBV9 to TRBJ2-7; D possibly corresponds to TRBD2 (6 bases). The CDR3 coding sequence is TGTGCCAGCAGCCCAAGGACTATCTCCTACGAGCAGTACTTC. It yields the protein CASSPRTISYEQYF.